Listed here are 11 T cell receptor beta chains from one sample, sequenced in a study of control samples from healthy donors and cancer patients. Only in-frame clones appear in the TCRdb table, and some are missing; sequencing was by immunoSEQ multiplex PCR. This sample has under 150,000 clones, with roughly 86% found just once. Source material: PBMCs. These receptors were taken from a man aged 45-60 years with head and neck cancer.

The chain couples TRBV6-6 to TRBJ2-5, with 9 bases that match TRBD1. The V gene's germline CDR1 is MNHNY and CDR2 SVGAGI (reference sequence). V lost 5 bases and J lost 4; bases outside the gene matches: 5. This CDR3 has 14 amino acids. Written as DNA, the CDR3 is TGTGCCAGCAGTAGGGGGACAGGGCGAGAGACCCAGTACTTC. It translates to CASSRGTGRETQYF.

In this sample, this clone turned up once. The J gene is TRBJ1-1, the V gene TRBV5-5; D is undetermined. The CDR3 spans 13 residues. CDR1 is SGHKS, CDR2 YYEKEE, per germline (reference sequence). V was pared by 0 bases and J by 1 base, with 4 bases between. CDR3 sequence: CASSLGTNTEAFF. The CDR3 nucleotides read TGTGCCAGCAGCTTGGGCACGAACACTGAAGCTTTCTTT.

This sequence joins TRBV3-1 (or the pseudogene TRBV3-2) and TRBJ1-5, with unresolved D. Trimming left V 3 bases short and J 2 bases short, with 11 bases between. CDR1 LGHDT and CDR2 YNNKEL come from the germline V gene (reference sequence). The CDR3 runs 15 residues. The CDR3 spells CASSQPDTCNQPQHF. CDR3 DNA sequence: TGTGCCAGCAGCCAGCCCGACACCTGCAATCAGCCCCAGCATTTT.

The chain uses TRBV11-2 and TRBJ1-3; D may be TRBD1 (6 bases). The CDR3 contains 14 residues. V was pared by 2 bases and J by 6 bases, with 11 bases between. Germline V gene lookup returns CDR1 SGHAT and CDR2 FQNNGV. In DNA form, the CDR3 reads TGTGCCAGCAGCTTAACCCAGGGGTTAAACACCATATATTTT. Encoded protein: CASSLTQGLNTIYF.

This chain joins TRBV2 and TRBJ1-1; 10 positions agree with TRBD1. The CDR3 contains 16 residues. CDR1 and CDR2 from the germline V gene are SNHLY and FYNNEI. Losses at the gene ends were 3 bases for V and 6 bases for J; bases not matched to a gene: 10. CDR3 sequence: CASSDEVGTGEPEAFF. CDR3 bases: TGTGCCAGCAGTGATGAAGTTGGGACAGGGGAGCCTGAAGCTTTCTTT.

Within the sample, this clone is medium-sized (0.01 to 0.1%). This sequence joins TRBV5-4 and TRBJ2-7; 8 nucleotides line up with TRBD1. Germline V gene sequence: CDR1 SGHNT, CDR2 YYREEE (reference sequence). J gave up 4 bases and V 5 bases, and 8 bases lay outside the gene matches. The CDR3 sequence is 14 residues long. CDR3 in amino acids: CASRSETGVYEQYF. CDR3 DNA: TGTGCCAGCAGGTCCGAGACAGGGGTTTACGAGCAGTACTTC.

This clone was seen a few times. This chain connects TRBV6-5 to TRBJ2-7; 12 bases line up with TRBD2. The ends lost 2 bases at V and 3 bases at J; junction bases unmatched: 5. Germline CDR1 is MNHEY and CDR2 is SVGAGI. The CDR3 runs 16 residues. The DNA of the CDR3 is TGTGCCAGCAGTTACAACGGACTAGCGGGGAGCTACGAGCAGTACTTC. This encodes CASSYNGLAGSYEQYF.

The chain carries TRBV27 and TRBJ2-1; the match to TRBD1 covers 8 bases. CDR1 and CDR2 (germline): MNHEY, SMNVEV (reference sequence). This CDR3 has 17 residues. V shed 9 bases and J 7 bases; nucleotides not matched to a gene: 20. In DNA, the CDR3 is TGTGCCAGTTCACTTATCAGGGGGCACGGCGGAGGAAATGAGCAGTTCTTC. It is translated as CASSLIRGHGGGNEQFF.

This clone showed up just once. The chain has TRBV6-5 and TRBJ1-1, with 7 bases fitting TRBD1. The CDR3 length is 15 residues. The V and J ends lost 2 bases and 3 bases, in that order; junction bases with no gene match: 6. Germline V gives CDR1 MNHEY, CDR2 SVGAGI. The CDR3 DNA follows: TGTGCCAGCAGTTACAGCGCCAGGGGGGACACTGAAGCTTTCTTT. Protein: CASSYSARGDTEAFF.

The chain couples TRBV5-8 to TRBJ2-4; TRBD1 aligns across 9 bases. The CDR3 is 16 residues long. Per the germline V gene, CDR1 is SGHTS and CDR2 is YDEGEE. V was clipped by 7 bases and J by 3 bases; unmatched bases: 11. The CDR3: CASGTGTTPIKNIQYF. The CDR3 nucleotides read TGTGCCAGCGGGACAGGGACGACGCCGATCAAAAACATTCAGTACTTC.

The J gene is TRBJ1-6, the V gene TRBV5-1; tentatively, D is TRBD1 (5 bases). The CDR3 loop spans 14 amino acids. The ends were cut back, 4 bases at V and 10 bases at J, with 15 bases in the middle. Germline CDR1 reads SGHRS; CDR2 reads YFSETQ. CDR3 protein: CASSPVGVSSPLHF. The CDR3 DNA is TGCGCCAGCAGCCCGGTGGGGGTTAGCTCACCCCTCCACTTT.